The clone carrying this TCR beta chain was observed a handful of times. Its antigen remains unknown. TCRdb processed the reads anew with MiXCR; each CDR3 protein has one entry. Counted here are roughly 180,000 distinct CDR3 sequences, 20% to 25% occurring once; the ten biggest clones make up about 25%. This sample stems from a study of T cell repertoires in cytomegalovirus infection. The CDR3 totals 17 residues. V dropped 3 bases and J dropped 6 bases, with 18 bases sitting between them. Germline CDR1 SEHNR, CDR2 FQNEAQ (reference sequence). Study-wide findings and caveats: Cumulative public TCR beta family frequency identified CMV carriers with the relevant HLA. HLA-C-restricted CMV clonotypes gave the most frequent clonotype in two of eight donors.

Source: CD8+ T cells from cultured PBMCs, taken from culture after CMV antigen stimulation. The chain has TRBV7-9 and TRBJ1-6, with D tentatively TRBD1 (6 bases). The receptor's source is a human donor in good health (CMV status not recorded). Some clones in this sample may be carry-over from other donors' samples. CDR3 sequence reads: CASSFRIGDKLNSPLHF. The CDR3 nucleotides are TGTGCCAGCAGCTTCCGAATAGGGGACAAACTTAATTCACCCCTCCACTTT.